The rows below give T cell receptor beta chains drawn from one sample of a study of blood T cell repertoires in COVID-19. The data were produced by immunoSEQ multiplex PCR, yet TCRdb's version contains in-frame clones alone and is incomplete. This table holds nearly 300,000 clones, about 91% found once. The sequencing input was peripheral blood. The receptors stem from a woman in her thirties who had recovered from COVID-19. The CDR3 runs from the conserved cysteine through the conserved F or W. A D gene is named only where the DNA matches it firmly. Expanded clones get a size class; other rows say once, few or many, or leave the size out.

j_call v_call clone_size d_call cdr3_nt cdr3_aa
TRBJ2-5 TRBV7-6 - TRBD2 TGTGCCAGCAGCTTACGTAGCGGGGGGGATTCTCAAGAGACCCAGTACTTC CASSLRSGGDSQETQYF
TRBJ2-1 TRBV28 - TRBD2 TGTGCCAGCACTCGGGGGGGCTCCTACAATGAGCAGTTCTTC CASTRGGSYNEQFF
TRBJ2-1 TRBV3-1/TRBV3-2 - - TGTGCCAGCAGCCAAGATTTGGGGGGTGGAGAGCAGTTCTTC CASSQDLGGGEQFF
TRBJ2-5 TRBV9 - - TGTGCCAGCAGCGTAGGAGTTTCGGCCGGGAGAGAGACCCAGTACTTC CASSVGVSAGRETQYF
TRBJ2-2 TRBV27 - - TGTGCCAGCAGTTTGATGGCTAGCCTCCCCGGGGAGCTGTTTTTT CASSLMASLPGELFF
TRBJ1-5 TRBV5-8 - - TGTGCCAGCAGCTTGCAGGGCTATAGCAATCAGCCCCAGCATTTT CASSLQGYSNQPQHF
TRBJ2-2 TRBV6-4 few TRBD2 TGTGCCAGCAGTGACTCCTCTAGCGGGGGCACCGGGGAGCTGTTTTTT CASSDSSSGGTGELFF
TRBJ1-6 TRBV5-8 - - TGTGCCAGCAGCACCCATCAGGGGAATCTGAATTCACCCCTCCACTTT CASSTHQGNLNSPLHF
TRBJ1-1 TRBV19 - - TGTGCCAGTAGTAACACCTGGAACACTGAAGCTTTCTTT CASSNTWNTEAFF
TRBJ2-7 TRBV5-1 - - TGCGCCAGCAGCTTGGACGCAGGGGCGACCTACGAGCAGTACTTC CASSLDAGATYEQYF
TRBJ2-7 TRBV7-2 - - TGTGCCAGCAGCTTAGTTCGGGATACCTACGAGCAGTACTTC CASSLVRDTYEQYF
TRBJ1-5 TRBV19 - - TGTGCCAGTAGTATACTAAGCAGCAATCAGCCCCAGCATTTT CASSILSSNQPQHF
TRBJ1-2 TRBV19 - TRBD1 TGTGCCAGTAAGGCACGACAGGGGCTGATTGGTGGCTACACCTTC CASKARQGLIGGYTF
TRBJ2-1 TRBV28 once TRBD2 TGTGCCAGCAGTTTACTAGCGGGGCCCCGGCGGGATTTCTTC CASSLLAGPRRDFF
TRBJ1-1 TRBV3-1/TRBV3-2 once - TGTGCCAGCAGCCCCTTAGGGGGGAGGGTCACTGAAGCTTTCTTT CASSPLGGRVTEAFF
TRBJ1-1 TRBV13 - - TGTGCCAGCAGCTTAGGCCGGGGGGGGCCCGAAGCTTTCTTT CASSLGRGGPEAFF
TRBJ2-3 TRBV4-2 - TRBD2 TGTGCCAGCAGCCAAGGTAGCGGGGGCACAGATACGCAGTATTTT CASSQGSGGTDTQYF
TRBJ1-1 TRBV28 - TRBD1 TGTGCCAGCAGTTTTCAGGGGGGAACTGAAGCTTTCTTT CASSFQGGTEAFF
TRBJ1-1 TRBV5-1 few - TGCGCCAGCAGCTTTTCGGGGGGCAGAACTGAAGCTTTCTTT CASSFSGGRTEAFF
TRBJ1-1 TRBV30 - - TGTGCCTGGACTCAGGGTATGGGGACTGAAGCTTTCTTT CAWTQGMGTEAFF
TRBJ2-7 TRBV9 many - TGTGCCAGCAGCTTTAATTTACAGGGGGGGCAAAGCGAGCAGTACTTC CASSFNLQGGQSEQYF
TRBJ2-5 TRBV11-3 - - TGTGCCAGCAGCTTAGCTCCCGGGGTCGAGACCCAGTACTTC CASSLAPGVETQYF
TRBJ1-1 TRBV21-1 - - TGTGCCAGCAGCAATAGGGGGACAGGGGGTTTACGTACTGAAGCTTTCTTT CASSNRGTGGLRTEAFF
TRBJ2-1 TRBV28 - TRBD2 TGTGCCAGCAGTTTGACTAGCGGGGGGTATGGTGGTTCCTACAATGAGCAGTTCTTC CASSLTSGGYGGSYNEQFF
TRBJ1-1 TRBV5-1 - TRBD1 TGCGCCAGCAGCCCACTAGGACAGGGCGCTGAAGCTTTCTTT CASSPLGQGAEAFF
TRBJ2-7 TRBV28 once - TGTGCCAGCCGCGGGGGCCGTCGTCCGCAGTACTTC CASRGGRRPQYF
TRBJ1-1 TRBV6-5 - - TGTGCCAGCACGATGGGGGCGGTAAACACTGAAGCTTTCTTT CASTMGAVNTEAFF
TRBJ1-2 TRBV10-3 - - TGTGCCATCAAGGGCAGGGTGGACGGGGGCTACACCTTC CAIKGRVDGGYTF
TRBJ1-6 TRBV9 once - TGTGCCAGCAGCGTAGCTCCGGGGAGGGGAAACTCACCCCTCCACTTT CASSVAPGRGNSPLHF
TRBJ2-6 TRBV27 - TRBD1 TGTGCCAGCAGCCCGACAGGGGGCGCGCTATCTGGGGCCAACGTCCTGACTTTC CASSPTGGALSGANVLTF
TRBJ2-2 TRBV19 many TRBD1 TGTGCCAGTAGTATCCCCTACAGGGGTAGAAGGGAGCTGTTTTTT CASSIPYRGRRELFF
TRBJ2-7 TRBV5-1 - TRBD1 TGCGCCAGCAGCTCCAAGGGGGCGCTGGCCTACGAGCAGTACTTC CASSSKGALAYEQYF
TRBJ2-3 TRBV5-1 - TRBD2 TGCGCCAGCAGCTTGGCTAGCGGTGGTGATACGCAGTATTTT CASSLASGGDTQYF
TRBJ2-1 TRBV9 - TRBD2 TGTGCCAGCAGCCCCCTGGGACTAGCGAAATCCCCGTTCTTC CASSPLGLAKSPFF
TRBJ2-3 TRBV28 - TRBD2 TGTGCCAGCAGTGTAGCGGGCGCTAGCACAGATACGCAGTATTTT CASSVAGASTDTQYF
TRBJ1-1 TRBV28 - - TGTGCCAGCAGTGTTGGGGCGTTGGGGGAAGCTTTCTTT CASSVGALGEAFF
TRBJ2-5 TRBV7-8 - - TGTGCCAGCAGCTTAGATCATCCCAGGGTAGGGGAGACCCAGTACTTC CASSLDHPRVGETQYF
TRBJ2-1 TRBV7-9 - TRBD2 TGTGCCAGCAGCTTAGGAAGCGGGGGAGAGTTCTTC CASSLGSGGEFF
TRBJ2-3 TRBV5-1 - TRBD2 TGCGCCAGCAGCTTGGGAGGACTAGCAGGTGCAGATACGCAGTATTTT CASSLGGLAGADTQYF
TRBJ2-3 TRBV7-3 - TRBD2 TGTGCCAGCAGCTTAATCGGGGGGGTTGGTGCAGATACGCAGTATTTT CASSLIGGVGADTQYF
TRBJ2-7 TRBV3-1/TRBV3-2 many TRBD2 TGTGCCAGCAGCCAAGCCCTAGCGGCATACTACGAGCAGTACTTC CASSQALAAYYEQYF
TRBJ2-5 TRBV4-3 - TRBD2 TGCGCCAGCAGCGCCCGACTAGCGGGGGGCTCGTTCCAAGAGACCCAGTACTTC CASSARLAGGSFQETQYF
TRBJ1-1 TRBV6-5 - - TGTGCCAGCTATTGGCCAGGGCTTGGATTTGAAGCTTTCTTT CASYWPGLGFEAFF
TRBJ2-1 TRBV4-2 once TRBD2 TGTGCCAGCAGCGGTAGCGGGGGGGCCTACAATGAGCAGTTCTTC CASSGSGGAYNEQFF
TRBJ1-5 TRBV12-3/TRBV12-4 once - TGTGCCAGCAGTTTAATAGAAAATCAGCCCCAGCATTTT CASSLIENQPQHF
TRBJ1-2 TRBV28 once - TGTGCCAGCAGTCAGGGACTCGACAACTATGGCTACACCTTC CASSQGLDNYGYTF
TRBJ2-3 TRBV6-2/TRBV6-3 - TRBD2 TGTGCCAGCAGTTACAGTCTAGCGGGGAGCACAGATACGCAGTATTTT CASSYSLAGSTDTQYF
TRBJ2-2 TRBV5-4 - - TGTGCCAGCAGCTTGGTAGCTCAGGGTGGCACCGGGGAGCTGTTTTTT CASSLVAQGGTGELFF
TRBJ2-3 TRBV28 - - TGTGCCAGCAGTTTATGGGCAGGGAACACAGATACGCAGTATTTT CASSLWAGNTDTQYF
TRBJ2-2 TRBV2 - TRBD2 TGTGCCAGCAGTGGTGGGTTGGGACTAGCGGGGGGTACGAACACCGGGGAGCTGTTTTTT CASSGGLGLAGGTNTGELFF
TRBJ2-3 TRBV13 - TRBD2 TGTGCCAGCAGCTTAAGGGGCGGGGAGGGGACAGATACGCAGTATTTT CASSLRGGEGTDTQYF